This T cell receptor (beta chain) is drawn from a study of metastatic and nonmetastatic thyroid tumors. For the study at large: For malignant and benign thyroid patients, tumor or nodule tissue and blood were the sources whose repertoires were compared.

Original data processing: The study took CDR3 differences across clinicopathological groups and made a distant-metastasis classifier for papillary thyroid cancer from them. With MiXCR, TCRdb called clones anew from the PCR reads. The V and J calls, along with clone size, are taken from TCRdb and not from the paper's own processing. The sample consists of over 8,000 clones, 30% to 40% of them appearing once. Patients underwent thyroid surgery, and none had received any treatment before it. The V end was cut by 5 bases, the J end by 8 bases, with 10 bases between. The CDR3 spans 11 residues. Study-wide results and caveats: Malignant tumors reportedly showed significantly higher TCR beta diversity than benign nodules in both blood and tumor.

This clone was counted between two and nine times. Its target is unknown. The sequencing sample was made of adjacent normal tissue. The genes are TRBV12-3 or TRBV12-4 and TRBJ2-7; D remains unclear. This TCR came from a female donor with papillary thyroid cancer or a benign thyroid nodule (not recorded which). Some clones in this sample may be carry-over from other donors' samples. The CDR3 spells CASSPTRKQYF. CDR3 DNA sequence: TGTGCCAGCAGTCCGACTCGGAAGCAGTACTTC.